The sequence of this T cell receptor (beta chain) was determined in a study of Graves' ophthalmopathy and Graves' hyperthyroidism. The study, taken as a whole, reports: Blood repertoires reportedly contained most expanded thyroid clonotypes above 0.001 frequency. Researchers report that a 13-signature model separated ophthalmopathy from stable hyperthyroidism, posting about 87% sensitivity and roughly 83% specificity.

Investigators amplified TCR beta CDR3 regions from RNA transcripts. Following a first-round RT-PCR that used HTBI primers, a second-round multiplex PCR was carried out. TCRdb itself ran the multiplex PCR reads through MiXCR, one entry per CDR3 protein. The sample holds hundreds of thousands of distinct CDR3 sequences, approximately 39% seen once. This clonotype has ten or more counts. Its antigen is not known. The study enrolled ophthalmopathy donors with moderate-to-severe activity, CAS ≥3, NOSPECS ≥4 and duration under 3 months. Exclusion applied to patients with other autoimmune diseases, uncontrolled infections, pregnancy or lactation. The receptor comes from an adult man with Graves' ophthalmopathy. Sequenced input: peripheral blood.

The CDR3, as DNA: TGTGCCAGCAGCGGAATGACAGCTGAAGCTTTCTTT. Translation: CASSGMTAEAFF. This chain links TRBV5-5 with TRBJ1-1; D might be TRBD1 (5 bases). V was clipped by 4 bases and J by 6 bases, with 10 bases between them. This CDR3 is 12 amino acids long. The germline gives CDR1 SGHKS, CDR2 YYEKEE (reference sequence).